The source of this T cell receptor (beta chain) is a study of T cell responses to AZD1222 COVID-19 vaccine. General study results and limits: Donor demographics were predominantly white British with a female majority; clonal diversity may be underestimated. Scientists sampled the repertoires only once the peak T cell response had passed.

Sequencing was performed with immunoSEQ multiplex PCR; in TCRdb, only in-frame clones are kept and a portion is missing. The sample consists of around 150,000 clones, around 90% of them appearing once. The CDR3 is 17 residues long. CDR1 LNHNV and CDR2 YYDKDF come from the germline V gene (reference sequence). J lost 7 bases, V lost 6 bases, and 19 bases had no gene match. Worth noting for this clone: The antigen is undetermined.

This sequence originates from an adult who received the AZD1222 COVID-19 vaccine. The V call is TRBV15, the J call TRBJ1-2; 8 positions match TRBD1. Sequences were derived from peripheral blood, sampled 28 days after the second AZD1222 dose. The CDR3 sequence is CATSTRYSSWTGSGYTF. CDR3 nucleotides: TGTGCCACCAGTACCCGATATTCTTCTTGGACAGGGTCTGGCTACACCTTC. The full variable domain, with the rest looked up from reference TRBV15 and TRBJ1-2, is DAMVIQNPRYQVTQFGKPVTLSCSQTLNHNVMYWYQQKSSQAPKLLFHYYDKDFNNEADTPDNFQSRRPNTSFCFLDIRSPGLGDTAMYLCATSTRYSSWTGSGYTFGSGTRLTVV.